This TCR beta chain was sequenced during a study of human T cells and chemical hapten exposure. TCRdb itself ran the RACE reads through MiXCR, one entry per CDR3 protein. The sample contains roughly 260,000 distinct CDR3 sequences, about 9.4% of which appear only once. Time point reported: pre-sensitization, week 0. Treatment defined: therapeutic diphenylcyclopropenone sensitization with weekly scalp DPC. V was pared by 7 bases and J by 7 bases, with 13 bases of the junction left unmatched. The CDR3 contains 15 residues. CDR1 and CDR2 (germline): MNHEY, SVGEGT. This clonotype was sampled from a woman aged 40-49 years with alopecia areata. Some clones in this sample may be carry-over from other donors' samples. This sequence joins TRBV6-2 or TRBV6-3 and TRBJ1-5; TRBD1 agrees at 7 bases. The sample in question was whole blood, obtained in connection with sensitization to the hapten diphenylcyclopropenone (DPC). The CDR3 loop is CASKETGTAGQPQHF. CDR3 bases: TGTGCCAGCAAAGAGACAGGGACCGCCGGGCAGCCCCAGCATTTT.